This TCR beta chain was found in a study of shared clonotypes between healthy human individuals (dated by TCRdb to the early 2020s). Context from the whole study: A couple of women and a few men aged 18 to 49 years were included in the cohort. To estimate repertoire size and how much clonotypes are shared between individuals, the study performed deep sequencing of blood TCR repertoires from roughly five healthy adults. Different laboratories and diverse techniques were used to prepare libraries and sequence TCR repertoires, to increase sequencing depth and limit assay-specific biases. Between about 0.9 and 8.9 billion PBMCs per donor were obtained by leukapheresis.

On the study overall, not on this receptor specifically: Sampling was limited to blood, and TCR repertoires in tissue likely differ from TCR repertoires in blood. Pairwise subsampling led to the expectation that sequencing depth would affect the degree of clonotype sharing among donors. Because the study included a small number of donors, the genetic and exposure-history diversity represented was limited.

The germline ends are 10 bases apart after V is trimmed by 1 base and J by 3 bases. According to the germline V gene, CDR1 reads MGHRA and CDR2 reads YSYEKL. The CDR3, from cysteine to phenylalanine, totals 16 residues. Only the CDR3 DNA is retained, 48 bases long and in frame from the first base. Healthy HIV-negative adults with no recently reported acute infections or vaccinations were included as donors. Every donor was a Caucasian adult residing in Nashville, Tennessee, USA. For unsorted samples, tens of millions of PBMCs were counted and genomic DNA was extracted with the QIAamp DNA Blood Mini kit. Blood was collected by leukapheresis, and PBMCs were isolated by Ficoll-Histopaque density gradient centrifugation and then cryopreserved in liquid nitrogen vapor phase. A note on this clone: The specificity of this receptor is unknown. No much larger clonotype is one base removed from it; base qualities were not supplied.

Using the deep immunoSEQ assay, TCR CDR3 regions were amplified from genomic DNA by multiplex PCR. Extracted genomic DNA from each cell subset was spread evenly across all wells of several immunoSEQ 96-well plates, with each plate serving as a replicate. For unsorted PBMC, each replicate PCR was loaded with approximately 300 ng genomic DNA, equivalent to 30,000 or so T cell genomes. Ten immunoSEQ deep assay plates were used to sequence the unsorted PBMC genomic DNA. Purified libraries were measured with a Qubit 3.0 fluorometer, size-checked on a Bioanalyzer 2100, and measured again with the KAPA Library Quantification kit. Every immunoSEQ 96-well plate was sequenced on a dedicated single-read 150-cycle Illumina NextSeq 550 flow cell. The study's own analysis went as follows. Because the immunoSEQ output held only junctional sequences and lacked quality scores, the filtering could not match the filtering applied to full-length reads. To assign V/J genes and CDR3, sequences were annotated against IMGT germline references using PyIR, a Python wrapper for IgBLAST v1.9. Any read was removed if the V/J assignment was weak (E-value above 1e-6), the CDR3 was missing, or the read contained stop codons, out-of-frame junctions, or ambiguous translated residues. V3J clonotypes were defined as sequences sharing an identical inferred V gene, J gene, and CDR3 amino acid sequence. To compute the percentage overlap between repertoires, the number of shared unique clonotypes was divided by the size of the smaller repertoire. Three approaches were used to assess repertoire richness: RTK rarefaction, the Chao1 estimator, and Recon v2.1 estimates of unobserved clonotypes. TCRdb stores this immuneACCESS table with in-frame sequences only. Part of the clones is absent; in the studies checked, under half of the shortfall reflects unresolved V genes, and no reason is known for the rest. V and J calls plus clone size are reproduced from that table; the DNA served to infer D and trimming. Recorded for this sample are 520,000 or so clones; approximately 79% of them occurred a single time. The top ten constitute roughly 13% of the sample.

The sequenced material came from PBMCs. The receptor's source is a woman aged 40-49 years in good health. Some clones in this sample may be carry-over from other donors' samples. The chain is made from TRBV4-1 and TRBJ2-6; the D gene is perhaps TRBD1, on 5 matching bases. The CDR3 protein: CASSQGLGVGANVLTF. The DNA sequence is as follows: TGCGCCAGCAGCCAAGGTTTAGGGGTTGGGGCCAACGTCCTGACTTTC.